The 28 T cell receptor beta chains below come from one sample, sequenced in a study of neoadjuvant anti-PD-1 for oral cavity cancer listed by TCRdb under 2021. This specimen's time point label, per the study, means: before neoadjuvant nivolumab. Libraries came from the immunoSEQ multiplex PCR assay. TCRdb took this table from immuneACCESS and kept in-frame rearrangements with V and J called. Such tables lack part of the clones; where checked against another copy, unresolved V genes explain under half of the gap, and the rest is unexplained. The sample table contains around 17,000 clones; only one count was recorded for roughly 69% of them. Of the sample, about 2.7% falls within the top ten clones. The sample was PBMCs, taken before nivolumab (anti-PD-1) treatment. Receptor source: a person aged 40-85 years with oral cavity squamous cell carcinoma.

CDR3 residues: CASSGTPTGELFF. CDR3 DNA sequence: TGTGCCAGCAGCGGGACACCCACCGGGGAGCTGTTTTTT. V and J are TRBV7-9 and TRBJ2-2; possible D gene TRBD1, 6 bases. The V end lost 5 bases, the J end lost 4 bases, and 8 bases lay between the germline ends. The CDR3 runs 13 residues. The germline V gene encodes CDR1 SEHNR and CDR2 FQNEAQ (reference sequence).

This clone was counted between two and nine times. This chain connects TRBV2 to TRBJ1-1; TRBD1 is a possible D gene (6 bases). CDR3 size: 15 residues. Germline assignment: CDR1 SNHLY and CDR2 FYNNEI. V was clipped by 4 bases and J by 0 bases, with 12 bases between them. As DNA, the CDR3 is TGTGCCAGCAGTGTCGGGACAACTATGAACACTGAAGCTTTCTTT. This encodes CASSVGTTMNTEAFF.

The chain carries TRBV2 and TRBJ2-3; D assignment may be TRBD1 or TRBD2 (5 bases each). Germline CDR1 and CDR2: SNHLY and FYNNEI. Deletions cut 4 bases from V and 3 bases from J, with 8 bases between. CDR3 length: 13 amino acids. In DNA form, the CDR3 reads TGTGCCAGCAGTGCAGAGGGGACAGATACGCAGTATTTT. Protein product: CASSAEGTDTQYF.

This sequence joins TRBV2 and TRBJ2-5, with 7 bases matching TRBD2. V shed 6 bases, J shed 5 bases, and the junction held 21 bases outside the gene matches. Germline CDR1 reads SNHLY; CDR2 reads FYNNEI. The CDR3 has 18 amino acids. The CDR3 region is CASSEDLRSGKVTETQYF. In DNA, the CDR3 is TGTGCCAGCAGCGAGGACTTAAGAAGCGGGAAAGTTACGGAGACCCAGTACTTC.

The CDR3 reads CASSFGTDRGELFF. As DNA, the CDR3 is TGTGCCAGCAGCTTTGGGACAGACCGCGGGGAGCTGTTTTTT. The chain uses TRBV7-3 and TRBJ2-2; 7 nucleotides match TRBD1. Trimming removed 3 bases from V and 7 bases from J; junction bases left unmatched: 5. Germline CDR1 SGHTA, CDR2 FQGTGA. This CDR3 spans 14 amino acids.

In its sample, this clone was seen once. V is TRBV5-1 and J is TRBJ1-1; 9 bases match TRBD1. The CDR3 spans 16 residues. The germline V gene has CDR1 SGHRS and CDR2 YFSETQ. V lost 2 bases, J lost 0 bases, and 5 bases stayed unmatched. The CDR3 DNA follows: TGCGCCAGCAGCTTCGGACAGGGGAGGATGAACACTGAAGCTTTCTTT. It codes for CASSFGQGRMNTEAFF.

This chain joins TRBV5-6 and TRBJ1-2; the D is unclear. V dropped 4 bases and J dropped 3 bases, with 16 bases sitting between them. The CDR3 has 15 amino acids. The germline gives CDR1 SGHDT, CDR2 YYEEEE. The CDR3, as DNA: TGTGCCAGCAGCAAAAGCCCCAGGTCTTACTATGGCTACACCTTC. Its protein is CASSKSPRSYYGYTF.

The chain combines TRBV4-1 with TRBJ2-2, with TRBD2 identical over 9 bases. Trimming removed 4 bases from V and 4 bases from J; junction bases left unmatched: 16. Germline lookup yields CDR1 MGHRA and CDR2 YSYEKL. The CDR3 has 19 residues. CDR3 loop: CASSRRGSLAGEVTGELFF. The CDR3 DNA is TGCGCCAGCAGCCGCCGGGGATCGTTAGCGGGAGAGGTCACCGGGGAGCTGTTTTTT.

DNA of the CDR3: TGCAGCGTTGACGCGAGCTCCTACAATGAGCAGTTCTTC. Its protein is CSVDASSYNEQFF. This chain uses TRBV29-1 with TRBJ2-1; D unresolved. Trimming took off 3 bases at V and 0 bases at J, with 6 bases between the two ends. CDR1 SQVTM and CDR2 ANQGSEA come from the germline V gene. The CDR3 totals 13 residues.

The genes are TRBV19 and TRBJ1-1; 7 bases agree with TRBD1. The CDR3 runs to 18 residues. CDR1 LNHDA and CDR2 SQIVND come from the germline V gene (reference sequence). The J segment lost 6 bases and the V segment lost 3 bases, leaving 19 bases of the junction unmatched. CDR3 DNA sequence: TGTGCCAGTAGTATGAAGGTGGCAGGGGGGACGGTCAGGGCTGAAGCTTTCTTT. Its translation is CASSMKVAGGTVRAEAFF.

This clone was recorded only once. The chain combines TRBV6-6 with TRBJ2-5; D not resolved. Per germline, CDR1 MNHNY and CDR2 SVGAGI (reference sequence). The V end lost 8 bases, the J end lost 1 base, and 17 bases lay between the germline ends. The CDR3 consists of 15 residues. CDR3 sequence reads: CASLNPAEPQETQYF. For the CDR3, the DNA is TGTGCCAGCTTAAATCCCGCGGAGCCCCAAGAGACCCAGTACTTC.

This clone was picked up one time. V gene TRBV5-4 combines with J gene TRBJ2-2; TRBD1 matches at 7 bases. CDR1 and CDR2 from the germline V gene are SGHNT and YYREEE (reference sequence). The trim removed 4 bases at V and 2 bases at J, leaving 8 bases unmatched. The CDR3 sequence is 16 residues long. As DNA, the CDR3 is TGTGCCAGCAGCCTTAAGGGGACAGTCAACACCGGGGAGCTGTTTTTT. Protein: CASSLKGTVNTGELFF.

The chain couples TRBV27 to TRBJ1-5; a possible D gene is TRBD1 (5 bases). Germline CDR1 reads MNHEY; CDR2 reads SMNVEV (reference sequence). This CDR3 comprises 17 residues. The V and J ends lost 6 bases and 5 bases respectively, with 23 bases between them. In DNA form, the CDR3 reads TGTGCCAGCAGCTCTTACTGGGGCCGTGGGTTGGATCAGCCCCAGCATTTT. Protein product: CASSSYWGRGLDQPQHF.

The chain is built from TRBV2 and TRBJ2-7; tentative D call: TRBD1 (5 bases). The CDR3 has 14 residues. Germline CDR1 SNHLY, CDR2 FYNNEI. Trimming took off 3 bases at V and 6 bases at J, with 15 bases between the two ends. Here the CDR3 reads CASSDWGASGEQYF. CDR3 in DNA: TGTGCCAGCAGTGATTGGGGCGCTTCTGGCGAGCAGTACTTC. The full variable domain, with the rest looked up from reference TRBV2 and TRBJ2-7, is EPEVTQTPSHQVTQMGQEVILRCVPISNHLYFYWYRQILGQKVEFLVSFYNNEISEKSEIFDDQFSVERPDGSNFTLKIRSTKLEDSAMYFCASSDWGASGEQYFGPGTRLTVT.

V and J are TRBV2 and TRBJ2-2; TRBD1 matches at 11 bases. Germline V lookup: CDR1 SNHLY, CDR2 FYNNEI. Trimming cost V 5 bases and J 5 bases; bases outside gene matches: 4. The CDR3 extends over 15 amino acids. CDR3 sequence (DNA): TGTGCCAGCAGTAGTGGGGACAGGGGGACCGGGGAGCTGTTTTTT. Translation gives CASSSGDRGTGELFF. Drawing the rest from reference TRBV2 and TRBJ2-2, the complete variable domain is EPEVTQTPSHQVTQMGQEVILRCVPISNHLYFYWYRQILGQKVEFLVSFYNNEISEKSEIFDDQFSVERPDGSNFTLKIRSTKLEDSAMYFCASSSGDRGTGELFFGEGSRLTVL.

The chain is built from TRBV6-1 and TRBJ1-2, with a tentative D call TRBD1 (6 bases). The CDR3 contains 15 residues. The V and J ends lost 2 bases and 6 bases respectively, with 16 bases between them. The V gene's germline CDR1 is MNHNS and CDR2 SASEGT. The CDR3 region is CASSEYPRGANGYTF. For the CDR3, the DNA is TGTGCCAGCAGTGAATACCCGAGGGGGGCGAATGGCTACACCTTC.

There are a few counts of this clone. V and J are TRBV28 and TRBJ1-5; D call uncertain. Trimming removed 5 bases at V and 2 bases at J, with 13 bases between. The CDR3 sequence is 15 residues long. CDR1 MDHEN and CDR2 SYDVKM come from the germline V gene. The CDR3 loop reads CASSKEWMGNQPQHF. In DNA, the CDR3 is TGTGCCAGCAGTAAAGAGTGGATGGGCAATCAGCCCCAGCATTTT.

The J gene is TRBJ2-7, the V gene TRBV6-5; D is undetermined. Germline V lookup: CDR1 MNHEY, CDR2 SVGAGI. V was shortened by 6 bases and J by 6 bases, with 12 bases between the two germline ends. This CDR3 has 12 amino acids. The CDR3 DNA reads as TGTGCCAGCAGACCCAGTGCAGGCGAGCAGTACTTC. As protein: CASRPSAGEQYF.

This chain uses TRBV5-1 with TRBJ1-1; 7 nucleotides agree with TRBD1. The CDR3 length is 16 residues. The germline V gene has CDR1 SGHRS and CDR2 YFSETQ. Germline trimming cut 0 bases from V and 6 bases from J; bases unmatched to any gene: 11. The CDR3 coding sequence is TGCGCCAGCAGCTTGGGGGGACAGACCTCTCAGTCTGAAGCTTTCTTT. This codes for CASSLGGQTSQSEAFF. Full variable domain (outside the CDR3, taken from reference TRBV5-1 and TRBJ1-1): KAGVTQTPRYLIKTRGQQVTLSCSPISGHRSVSWYQQTPGQGLQFLFEYFSETQRNKGNFPGRFSGRQFSNSRSEMNVSTLELGDSALYLCASSLGGQTSQSEAFFGQGTRLTVV.

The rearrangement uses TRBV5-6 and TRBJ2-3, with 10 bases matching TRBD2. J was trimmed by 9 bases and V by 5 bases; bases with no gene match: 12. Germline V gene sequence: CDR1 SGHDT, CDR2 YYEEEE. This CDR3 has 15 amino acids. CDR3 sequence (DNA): TGTGCCAGCAGTACCCAGCGGGAGGGCCGATCCACGCAGTATTTT. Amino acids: CASSTQREGRSTQYF. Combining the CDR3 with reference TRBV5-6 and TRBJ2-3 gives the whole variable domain DAGVTQSPTHLIKTRGQQVTLRCSPKSGHDTVSWYQQALGQGPQFIFQYYEEEERQRGNFPDRFSGHQFPNYSSELNVNALLLGDSALYLCASSTQREGRSTQYFGPGTRLTVL.

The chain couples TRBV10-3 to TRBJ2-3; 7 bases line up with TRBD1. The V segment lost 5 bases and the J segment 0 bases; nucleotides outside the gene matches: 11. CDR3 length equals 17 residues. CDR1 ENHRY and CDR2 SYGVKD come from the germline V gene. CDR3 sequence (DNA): TGTGCCATCAGTCCCCTTACAGGGGAAGAGAGCACAGATACGCAGTATTTT. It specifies CAISPLTGEESTDTQYF.

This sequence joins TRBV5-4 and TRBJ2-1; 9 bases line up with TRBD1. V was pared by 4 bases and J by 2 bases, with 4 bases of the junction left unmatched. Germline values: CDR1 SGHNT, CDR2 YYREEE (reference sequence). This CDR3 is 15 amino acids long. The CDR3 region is CASSTGGLTYNEQFF. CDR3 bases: TGTGCCAGCAGCACAGGGGGCTTAACCTACAATGAGCAGTTCTTC.

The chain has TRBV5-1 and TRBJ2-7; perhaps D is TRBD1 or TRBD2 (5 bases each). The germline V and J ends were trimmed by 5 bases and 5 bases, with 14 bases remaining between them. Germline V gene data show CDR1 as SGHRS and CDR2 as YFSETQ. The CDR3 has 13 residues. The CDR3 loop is CASRVGTGNEQYF. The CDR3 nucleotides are TGCGCCAGCAGGGTGGGGACGGGAAACGAGCAGTACTTC. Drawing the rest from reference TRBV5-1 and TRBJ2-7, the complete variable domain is KAGVTQTPRYLIKTRGQQVTLSCSPISGHRSVSWYQQTPGQGLQFLFEYFSETQRNKGNFPGRFSGRQFSNSRSEMNVSTLELGDSALYLCASRVGTGNEQYFGPGTRLTVT.

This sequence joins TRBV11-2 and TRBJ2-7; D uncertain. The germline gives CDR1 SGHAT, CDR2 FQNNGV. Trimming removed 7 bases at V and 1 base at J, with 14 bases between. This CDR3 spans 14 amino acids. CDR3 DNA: TGTGCCAGCACCGCGACACTGGGGTCCTACGAGCAGTACTTC. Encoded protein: CASTATLGSYEQYF. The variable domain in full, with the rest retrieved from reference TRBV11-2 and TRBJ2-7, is EAGVAQSPRYKIIEKRQSVAFWCNPISGHATLYWYQQILGQGPKLLIQFQNNGVVDDSQLPKDRFSAERLKGVDSTLKIQPAKLEDSAVYLCASTATLGSYEQYFGPGTRLTVT.

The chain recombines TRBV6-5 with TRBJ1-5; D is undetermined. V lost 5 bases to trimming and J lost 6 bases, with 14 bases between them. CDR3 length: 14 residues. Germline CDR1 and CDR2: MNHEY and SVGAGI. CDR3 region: CASSRVLNSQPQHF. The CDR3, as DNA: TGTGCCAGCAGTCGGGTCCTCAACTCTCAGCCCCAGCATTTT.

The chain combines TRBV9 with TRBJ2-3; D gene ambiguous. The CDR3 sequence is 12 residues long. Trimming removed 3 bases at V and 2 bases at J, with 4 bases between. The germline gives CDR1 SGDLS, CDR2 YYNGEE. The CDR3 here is CASSGNTDTQYF. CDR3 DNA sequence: TGTGCCAGCAGCGGAAACACAGATACGCAGTATTTT.

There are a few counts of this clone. For the CDR3, the DNA is TGCGCCAGCAGCCAATTCCATCCGGGACAGGGTCAAGAGACCCAGTACTTC. Translated, it gives CASSQFHPGQGQETQYF. J is TRBJ2-5 and V is TRBV4-1; 9 bases match TRBD1. Germline assignment: CDR1 MGHRA and CDR2 YSYEKL. Trimming removed 2 bases from V and 2 bases from J; junction bases left unmatched: 9. The CDR3 contains 17 residues.

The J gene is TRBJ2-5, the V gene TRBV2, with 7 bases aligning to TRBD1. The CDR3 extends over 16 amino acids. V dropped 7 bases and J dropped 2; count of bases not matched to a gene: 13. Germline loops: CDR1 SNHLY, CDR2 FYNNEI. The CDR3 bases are TGTGCCAGCAACTACCTTAGGACAGGAGAACAAGAGACCCAGTACTTC. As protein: CASNYLRTGEQETQYF.